These T cell receptor beta chains were read from a single sample in a study of cytomegalovirus exposure and HLA in healthy donors. This table comes from immunoSEQ multiplex PCR, and its TCRdb copy is limited to in-frame clones, with some not included. The sample shows around 130,000 clones, 88% of them seen only once. Sequencing input: PBMCs. Every receptor here comes from a man aged 30 to 45 in good health and CMV-seronegative. Both conserved end residues are trimmed from each CDR3.

>TRBV4-1|13|TRBJ2-7
ASSQVLTGTYEQY
>TRBV18|14|TRBJ1-3
ASSPIREEAGNTIY
>TRBV7-6|13|TRBJ2-3
ASSTSVETWDTQY
>TRBV19|15|TRBJ2-7
ASSIFGSLAGSYEQY
>TRBV7-8|14|TRBJ1-4
ASSPSAGTGNEKLF
>TRBV18|14|TRBJ2-1
ASSLNRESSYNEQF
>TRBV10-3|11|TRBJ2-7
ALRQDRGYEQY
>TRBV29-1|13|TRBJ2-3
SVIPQTARTDTQY
>TRBV10-1|13|TRBJ2-1
ASSELGASYNEQF
>TRBV27|13|TRBJ1-4
ASSLIGGANEKLF
>TRBV15|12|TRBJ1-1
ATSRYRGNTEAF
>TRBV5-1|12|TRBJ2-7
ASSMAPEQGEQY
>TRBV11-2|14|TRBJ1-2
ASSLPGTPKGIGYT
>TRBV9|12|TRBJ1-2
ASSGTSFNYGYT
>TRBV4-3|12|TRBJ1-1
ASSQDRSGAEAF
>TRBV29-1|10|TRBJ2-1
SVLLAGDEQF
>TRBV6-6|12|TRBJ1-1
ASTEDRAWTEAF
>TRBV7-9|12|TRBJ2-1
ASSPGLPYNEQF
>TRBV7-2|11|TRBJ2-7
ASSLTSGREQY
>TRBV29-1|12|TRBJ2-3
SVASGVGTDTQY
>TRBV10-3|20|TRBJ2-1
AIGFPQGATPREYSSTNEQF
>TRBV5-1|11|TRBJ2-5
ASSLGRGTTQY
>TRBV4-3|11|TRBJ2-3
ASKESSTDTQY
>TRBV29-1|12|TRBJ2-7
SVEMWEGLTEQY
>TRBV25-1|12|TRBJ2-2
ASSVSANTGELF
>TRBV10-3|14|TRBJ2-2
AISDSTAGNTGELF
>TRBV6-1|11|TRBJ1-2
ASSGGQGYGYT
>TRBV5-1|13|TRBJ2-3
ASSELAGATDTQY
>TRBV11-2|13|TRBJ2-2
ASSFRTLLTGELF
>TRBV30|13|TRBJ2-5
AWSVPVGGSETQY